The T cell receptor (beta chain) described here comes from a study of cytomegalovirus exposure and HLA in healthy donors. Study-level results: Specificity for CMV antigens was confirmed in vitro for a few of the CMV-associated chains.

This clone is a singleton in its sample. No antigen is known for it. The PCR made use of 60 Vbeta and 13 Jbeta primers. Assay: immunoSEQ multiplex PCR; the TCRdb copy retains only in-frame clones and omits some. The sample gives 100,000 to 150,000 clones, over 60% of which show up once; around 13% is in the top ten. The CDR3 runs 18 residues. The germline gives CDR1 SGHDT, CDR2 YYEEEE. Trimming removed 0 bases at V and 5 bases at J, with 23 bases between. This TCR derives from a middle-aged woman in good health and CMV-seropositive. Sequences were obtained from PBMCs. V usage is TRBV5-6 and J usage is TRBJ2-5; no clear D. The DNA for the CDR3 is TGTGCCAGCAGCTTGGCCCCCGGTAAATTGTCGAGAGGTGAGACCCAGTACTTC. This codes for CASSLAPGKLSRGETQYF.